These 30 T cell receptor beta chains were sequenced from one sample in a study of shared clonotypes between healthy human individuals. Produced via immunoSEQ multiplex PCR; TCRdb's table is partial and in-frame only. The sample consists of 2,500,000 or so clones, just over 90% of them appearing once. Sequenced material: naive CD4+ T cells sorted from blood. Specified subset: CD45RA+ positively selected. These receptors were obtained from a man between 18 and 35 years old in good health.

This chain connects TRBV19 to TRBJ1-5, with D tentatively TRBD1 (6 bases). Per germline, CDR1 LNHDA and CDR2 SQIVND (reference sequence). The V gene lost 5 bases and the J gene lost 3 bases, with 14 bases spanning the gap. The length of the CDR3 is 15 residues. CDR3 DNA sequence: TGTGCCAGTAGTCTCATACAGGGATACAATCAGCCCCAGCATTTT. This sequence encodes CASSLIQGYNQPQHF. Using reference TRBV19 and TRBJ1-5 for the parts outside the CDR3, the full variable domain is DGGITQSPKYLFRKEGQNVTLSCEQNLNHDAMYWYRQDPGQGLRLIYYSQIVNDFQKGDIAEGYSVSREKKESFPLTVTSAQKNPTAFYLCASSLIQGYNQPQHFGDGTRLSIL.

The gene calls are TRBV29-1 and TRBJ2-1, with 7 bases that match TRBD2. With 3 bases clipped from V and 3 bases from J, the junction kept 5 bases outside the gene matches. The germline CDR1 and CDR2 sequences are SQVTM and ANQGSEA. This CDR3 has 14 amino acids. CDR3 nucleotide sequence: TGCAGCGTTGAGTCGACTAGCCACTACAATGAGCAGTTCTTC. Amino acid sequence: CSVESTSHYNEQFF.

The CDR3 loop reads CAWTEGTNNQPQHF. CDR3 sequence (DNA): TGTGCCTGGACGGAGGGCACTAACAATCAGCCCCAGCATTTT. This rearrangement joins TRBV30 to TRBJ1-5, with D hard to call. Trimming removed 4 bases from V and 3 bases from J, with 13 bases in between. CDR1 and CDR2 from the germline V gene are GTSNPN and SVGIG (reference sequence). The CDR3 sequence is 14 residues long.

The chain employs TRBV7-2 and TRBJ2-5; 14 bases line up with TRBD2. The CDR3 is 18 residues long. The V gene's germline CDR1 is SGHTA and CDR2 FQGNSA. V gave up 2 bases and J gave up 1 base; unmatched junction bases: 6. In nucleotides, the CDR3 is TGTGCCAGCAGCTTATCGTTGACTAGCGGGGGGGCCCAAGAGACCCAGTACTTC. Translating gives CASSLSLTSGGAQETQYF.

The V and J genes are TRBV25-1 and TRBJ2-5, with 7 nucleotides matching TRBD2. J was trimmed by 5 bases and V by 6 bases; bases with no gene match: 18. CDR1 MGHDK and CDR2 SYGVNS come from the germline V gene. The length of the CDR3 is 17 residues. CDR3 region: CASSEGASGPFVETQYF. DNA of the CDR3: TGTGCCAGCAGCGAGGGAGCTAGCGGTCCTTTTGTGGAGACCCAGTACTTC.

J is TRBJ2-3 and V is TRBV28; 9 nucleotides match TRBD2. Germline V gives CDR1 MDHEN, CDR2 SYDVKM. Unmatched junction bases numbered 4, after V lost 3 bases and J lost 6 bases. There are 14 residues in the CDR3. Written as DNA, the CDR3 is TGTGCCAGCAGTTTTGCGGGGGGGCGGGATACGCAGTATTTT. Translated: CASSFAGGRDTQYF.

This sequence joins TRBV18 and TRBJ1-4; D gene unclear. CDR1 and CDR2 (germline): KGHSH, LQKENI. The CDR3 has 15 amino acids. V lost 3 bases to trimming and J lost 3 bases, with 11 bases between them. CDR3 region: CASSPNSGPNEKLFF. CDR3 in DNA: TGTGCCAGCTCACCCAACAGTGGCCCTAATGAAAAACTGTTTTTT.

V is TRBV7-3 and J is TRBJ2-4; D is ambiguous. The CDR3 spans 16 residues. Per germline, CDR1 SGHTA and CDR2 FQGTGA. The ends were cut back, 1 base at V and 0 bases at J, with 10 bases in the middle. For the CDR3, the DNA is TGTGCCAGCAGCTTAAGCGGAACTCTAGCCAAAAACATTCAGTACTTC. Translating gives CASSLSGTLAKNIQYF.

The chain couples TRBV5-6 to TRBJ2-4; D not certain. CDR1 and CDR2 from the germline V gene are SGHDT and YYEEEE. The V end was cut by 4 bases, the J end by 4 bases, with 9 bases between. The CDR3 length is 13 residues. As DNA, the CDR3 is TGTGCCAGCAGCCCTGACCCAAAAAACATTCAGTACTTC. It encodes CASSPDPKNIQYF.

On this clone itself: Other DNA sequences from this sample encode an identical CDR3 as well. The gene calls are TRBV19 and TRBJ1-6; possibly TRBD1 for D (6 bases). The V gene lost 4 bases and the J gene lost 4 bases, with 8 bases spanning the gap. The CDR3 loop spans 14 amino acids. Germline CDR1 reads LNHDA; CDR2 reads SQIVND (reference sequence). CDR3 DNA sequence: TGTGCCAGTAGTACCACAGGGTATAATTCACCCCTCCACTTT. It is translated as CASSTTGYNSPLHF.

The chain is built from TRBV9 and TRBJ2-2, with TRBD2 matching 13 bases. Germline V gene sequence: CDR1 SGDLS, CDR2 YYNGEE. The CDR3 is 17 residues long. J was trimmed by 6 bases and V by 4 bases; bases with no gene match: 9. CDR3 in DNA: TGTGCCAGCAGCCCCCCCGGACTAGCGGGAGTATCCGGGGAGCTGTTTTTT. Protein: CASSPPGLAGVSGELFF.

In its sample, this clone was seen a few times. The V call is TRBV2, the J call TRBJ1-1; TRBD1 is a possible D gene (6 bases). Trimming took 5 bases from V and 0 from J, leaving 10 bases between them. In germline, CDR1 is SNHLY, CDR2 FYNNEI. This CDR3 has 14 amino acids. The CDR3 protein is CASSNRAMNTEAFF. CDR3 in DNA: TGTGCCAGCAGTAACAGGGCCATGAACACTGAAGCTTTCTTT.

The V gene is TRBV5-1, the J gene TRBJ2-7, with 7 positions matching TRBD1. This CDR3 has 14 amino acids. Losses at the gene ends were 5 bases for V and 0 bases for J; bases not matched to a gene: 5. Germline V lookup: CDR1 SGHRS, CDR2 YFSETQ. CDR3 amino acids: CASRRTGSSYEQYF. The CDR3 nucleotides read TGCGCCAGCAGGCGGACAGGCAGCTCCTACGAGCAGTACTTC. The complete variable domain, with remaining parts taken from reference TRBV5-1 and TRBJ2-7, reads KAGVTQTPRYLIKTRGQQVTLSCSPISGHRSVSWYQQTPGQGLQFLFEYFSETQRNKGNFPGRFSGRQFSNSRSEMNVSTLELGDSALYLCASRRTGSSYEQYFGPGTRLTVT.

In its sample, this clone was seen once. The rearrangement uses TRBV30 and TRBJ2-1, with a possible D match to TRBD2 (6 bases). V gave up 3 bases and J gave up 6 bases, with 21 bases separating them. The germline CDR1 and CDR2 sequences are GTSNPN and SVGIG (reference sequence). CDR3 length: 16 residues. CDR3 sequence reads: CAWSAIGAGTFNEQFF. As DNA, the CDR3 is TGTGCCTGGAGCGCCATAGGGGCGGGAACTTTCAATGAGCAGTTCTTC.

The chain employs TRBV4-3 and TRBJ2-4, with unresolved D. CDR3 length: 16 amino acids. Looked up from germline, CDR1 is LGHNA and CDR2 is YSLEER. The ends were cut back, 1 base at V and 0 bases at J, with 10 bases in the middle. The CDR3 bases are TGCGCCAGCAGCCAAGTCGACATGGGAGCCAAAAACATTCAGTACTTC. Its protein is CASSQVDMGAKNIQYF.

The chain couples TRBV7-2 to TRBJ2-2, with D possibly matching TRBD1 (5 bases). The V gene lost 1 base and the J gene lost 8 bases, with 8 bases spanning the gap. Germline V gene lookup returns CDR1 SGHTA and CDR2 FQGNSA. CDR3 size: 13 residues. CDR3 bases: TGTGCCAGCAGCTTAGTACGACAGGGGGAGCTGTTTTTT. Protein: CASSLVRQGELFF.

The V and J genes are TRBV9 and TRBJ1-6; TRBD1 is a possible D gene (6 bases). The CDR3 extends over 19 amino acids. V was shortened by 5 bases and J by 0 bases, with 21 bases between the two germline ends. Germline CDR1 is SGDLS and CDR2 is YYNGEE. CDR3 sequence reads: CASSPRRGGENSYNSPLHF. The CDR3 DNA follows: TGTGCCAGCAGTCCCAGGCGAGGGGGGGAGAACTCCTATAATTCACCCCTCCACTTT. The variable domain in full, completed from reference TRBV9 and TRBJ1-6, reads DSGVTQTPKHLITATGQRVTLRCSPRSGDLSVYWYQQSLDQGLQFLIQYYNGEERAKGNILERFSAQQFPDLHSELNLSSLELGDSALYFCASSPRRGGENSYNSPLHFGNGTRLTVT.

The chain links TRBV5-3 to TRBJ2-7; D remains unclear. TRBV5-3 is an ORF, with its function uncertain. Trimming left V 5 bases short and J 1 base short, with 10 bases between. The CDR3 sequence is 13 residues long. The CDR3 loop reads CARRCVGSYEQYF. DNA of the CDR3: TGTGCCAGAAGGTGCGTTGGATCCTACGAGCAGTACTTC.

The sample holds one count of this clone. The same CDR3 arises from other DNA sequences in this sample as well. The rearrangement links TRBV18 to TRBJ1-3; D gene unclear. CDR1 and CDR2 from the germline V gene are KGHSH and LQKENI. CDR3 length equals 15 residues. The V end lost 0 bases, the J end lost 4 bases, and 10 bases lay between the germline ends. Here the CDR3 DNA reads TGTGCCAGCTCACCACCGGGTCAGGCGGGAAACACCATATATTTT. Its protein product is CASSPPGQAGNTIYF.

Points on this clone: One end of the junction does not line up with germline, which may come from a read error. The chain links TRBV5-1 to TRBJ2-1; 8 bases fit TRBD2. CDR3 length: 14 amino acids. The V gene's germline CDR1 is SGHRS and CDR2 YFSETQ. CDR3 nucleotides: TGCACCAGCAGCCCCGGGACTAGTAGGAATGAGCAGTTCTTC. Protein product: CTSSPGTSRNEQFF.

The chain employs TRBV4-1 and TRBJ1-2; D unclear. The V gene lost 1 base and the J gene lost 4 bases, with 13 bases spanning the gap. The CDR3 is made up of 15 amino acids. Germline CDR1 MGHRA, CDR2 YSYEKL. This CDR3 is CASSQGVGLPYGYTF. The CDR3 DNA sequence: TGCGCCAGCAGCCAAGGTGTGGGGTTACCCTATGGCTACACCTTC.

Worth noting for this clone: Other DNA sequences within the sample encode an identical CDR3. The rearrangement joins TRBV7-2 to TRBJ2-7; 11 nucleotides match TRBD2. Per the germline V gene, CDR1 is SGHTA and CDR2 is FQGNSA. The CDR3 is 13 amino acids. Unmatched junction bases numbered 3, after V lost 8 bases and J lost 3 bases. The CDR3 loop reads CASRLAGSYEQYF. As DNA, the CDR3 is TGTGCCAGCCGACTAGCGGGAAGCTACGAGCAGTACTTC.

This clone was counted a single time. The sample has other DNA sequences that encode this CDR3 too. J is TRBJ2-3 and V is TRBV4-1; 10 bases are a match to TRBD1. The CDR3 contains 15 residues. J lost 0 bases, V lost 3 bases, and 0 bases had no gene match. Germline CDR1 MGHRA, CDR2 YSYEKL. The CDR3 here is CASSQGQGSTDTQYF. CDR3 DNA: TGCGCCAGCAGCCAGGGACAGGGGAGCACAGATACGCAGTATTTT.

This clone was picked up one time. The rearrangement joins TRBV10-3 to TRBJ2-1; 7 bases agree with TRBD2. V lost 4 bases, J lost 6 bases, and 9 bases stayed unmatched. The CDR3 totals 15 residues. Germline lookup yields CDR1 ENHRY and CDR2 SYGVKD. The CDR3 DNA reads TGTGCCATCAGTGTGGGGCGGGAGCGGGGCAATGAGCAGTTCTTC. Its translation: CAISVGRERGNEQFF.

V and J are TRBV5-1 and TRBJ2-7; the match to TRBD1 covers 12 bases. J gave up 2 bases and V 5 bases, and 5 bases lay outside the gene matches. The CDR3 loop spans 15 amino acids. CDR1 and CDR2 from the germline V gene are SGHRS and YFSETQ. The CDR3 DNA is TGCGCCAGCAGGCTCGGGACAGGGGGCACCTACGAGCAGTACTTC. It specifies CASRLGTGGTYEQYF.

V is TRBV6-1 and J is TRBJ2-1; D unresolved. This CDR3 contains 16 residues. V was pared by 4 bases and J by 4 bases, with 17 bases between. Germline CDR1 is MNHNS and CDR2 is SASEGT. DNA of the CDR3: TGTGCCAGCAGTGCCCGATCCCCCGTGGATTACAATGAGCAGTTCTTC. Its translation: CASSARSPVDYNEQFF.

The CDR3 coding sequence is TGCGCCAGCAGCCAAGATCCTAGCGGGAGCCAGCAGTACTTC. Translating it yields CASSQDPSGSQQYF. The V and J genes are TRBV4-3 and TRBJ2-7, with 10 nucleotides matching TRBD2. CDR1 LGHNA and CDR2 YSLEER come from the germline V gene. V shed 0 bases and J 8 bases; nucleotides not matched to a gene: 4. The CDR3 loop spans 14 amino acids.

The genes are TRBV10-1 and TRBJ1-4, with D possibly being TRBD1 (5 bases). V was trimmed by 5 bases and J by 8 bases, leaving 15 bases between them. The CDR3 loop spans 14 amino acids. Germline loops: CDR1 WNHNN, CDR2 SYGVQD (reference sequence). This chain's CDR3 is CASSTSQRGEKLFF. The CDR3 DNA reads as TGCGCCAGCAGTACTTCTCAACGGGGGGAAAAACTGTTTTTT.

With regard to this clone: Distinct nucleotide sequences in the sample also encode this CDR3. The V and J genes are TRBV5-1 and TRBJ2-2; 7 nucleotides align to TRBD1. Germline-derived CDR1 and CDR2 are SGHRS and YFSETQ. The trim removed 4 bases at V and 2 bases at J, leaving 8 bases unmatched. The CDR3 covers 16 residues. Here the CDR3 reads CASSPLGTANTGELFF. In nucleotides, the CDR3 is TGCGCCAGCAGCCCGTTGGGGACAGCTAACACCGGGGAGCTGTTTTTT.

The V gene is TRBV2, the J gene TRBJ2-5; TRBD1 agrees at 10 bases. Germline V gene sequence: CDR1 SNHLY, CDR2 FYNNEI. With 6 bases clipped from V and 5 bases from J, the junction kept 9 bases outside the gene matches. The length of the CDR3 is 15 residues. CDR3 protein: CASRADRGRRETQYF. CDR3 bases: TGTGCCAGCAGAGCTGACAGGGGGCGACGGGAGACCCAGTACTTC.